This T cell receptor (beta chain) was sequenced for a study of regulatory T cells in long-lasting Graves disease listed by TCRdb under 2021. Regarding the research as a whole: In the newly diagnosed Graves' disease group, patients had been taking antithyroid drugs for less than 3 months. This study used TCR sequencing and RNA sequencing of peripheral blood to compare persistent Graves' disease patients against newly diagnosed Graves' disease patients. The study was registered as a clinical trial and conducted in China. A total of roughly 35 samples underwent TCR sequencing: some 13 from persistent and about 20 from newly diagnosed Graves' disease patients. Summary of the overall study and its limitations: Patients with persistent disease shared more public clonotypes (about 3,000) than newly diagnosed patients did (around 980). The study examined only peripheral blood because the primary lesion, thyroid tissue, could not be accessed. Sequencing and analysis were restricted to the TCR beta chain. The authors noted that the small sample size was a limitation that may lower accuracy. Compared with newly diagnosed patients, persistent Graves' disease patients had lower TCR Shannon entropy and fewer highly expanded clones, which suggests clonal expansion.

What the time point label conveys for this sample: newly diagnosed GD, antithyroid drugs for less than 3 months. For both TCR sequencing and RNA sequencing, RNA was extracted from PBMCs in TRIzol. The diagnosis of Graves' disease followed American Thyroid Association guidelines. Recruitment of patients was carried out at an endocrinology department in Xi'an, China. From each patient, nine milliliters of peripheral blood was collected into an EDTA anticoagulant tube. PBMCs were isolated by Ficoll Paque Plus density gradient separation without further T cell sorting. An Agilent 2100 Bioanalyzer and agarose gel were used to check RNA quality, and a NanoDrop 2000 was used to measure RNA concentration. This clonotype was seen many times. Its antigen target is currently unknown. It has no much larger one-base neighbor in the sample; base qualities were not kept. The library was built by means of multiplex PCR. Data came from an Illumina HiSeq 4000. TCR beta libraries were built with iRepertoire HTBI primers and Arm-PCR amplification of CDR3 regions. Before sequencing, the PCR products went through gel purification. The original pipeline was this. Gene usage analysis of CDR3 amino acid clonotypes relied on the 62 TRBV and 15 or so TRBJ segments identified across samples. Filtered high-quality paired reads were merged into contigs using COPE and FqMerger. BLAST was used to align contigs to IMGT TRBV, TRBD and TRBJ reference genes, with CDR3 defined following IMGT. Any clonotype with a frequency above 0.1% was counted as a highly expanded clone. Shannon entropy served as the measure of repertoire diversity, while the Gini coefficient captured V-J evenness. A clonotype found in more than one individual was treated as public. The public reads were run again by TCRdb, first through fastp at Q25 and then through MiXCR, and only productive beta chains were kept. Rows are combined by CDR3 protein, so each entry shows the most common genes and DNA. TCRdb, not the original authors, processed these V and J calls. A total of 350,000 to 550,000 distinct CDR3 sequences appear in this sample, under 15% of them only once. The ten biggest clones cover approximately 16% of the sample.

These same records also appear under a second study, on T cells in Graves' hyperthyroidism and ophthalmopathy. From that second study: Stable Graves' hyperthyroidism was defined as the absence of progression to ophthalmopathy over 18 months of follow-up. The hyperthyroidism patients were between 18 and 65 years old and newly diagnosed, with a disease duration of less than 2 months. Any patient with an uncontrolled infection, another autoimmune disease, pregnancy or lactation was excluded. Diagnoses were based on clinical symptoms, serum thyroxine and TRAb, thyroid ultrasound and orbital computed tomography. A first-round RT-PCR of the TCR CDR3 used the HTBI primer set with the Qiagen OneStep RT-PCR kit. Most expanded thyroid clonotypes (frequency above 0.001) were also detected in blood, suggesting blood repertoires may reflect thyroid immune responses. A model built on a 13 V-J signature distinguished ophthalmopathy from stable hyperthyroidism, reaching over 85% sensitivity and under 84% specificity in cross-validation and 80%/75% in testing. In validation, progression to ophthalmopathy was predicted by the model with 70.59% sensitivity and around 76% specificity, a median of 6.5 months before onset. TCR V-J signatures able to tell the groups apart were searched for in a discovery cohort of 90 to 100 patients, of whom 43 had Graves' ophthalmopathy and some 60 had stable Graves' hyperthyroidism. An independent validation cohort of around 19 hyperthyroidism patients and 17 patients who later progressed to ophthalmopathy tested prospective prediction of ophthalmopathy. The 100 or so discovery patients were randomly split 7:3 into training and test sets. In addition, the study compared T-cell repertoires in thyroid tissue and in blood from six Graves' hyperthyroidism patients. Following sampling, methimazole starting at 30 mg daily was given to hyperthyroidism patients, and high-dose intravenous methylprednisolone was given to ophthalmopathy patients. Libraries were constructed in a second round of multiplex PCR, after which size selection and purification were carried out. The libraries were sequenced on an Illumina HiSeq2000 using paired-end 100 bp reads. SOAPnuke was used to process the raw data, with reads discarded if the reads contained adapters or uncalled bases, had a mean Phred below 15, or lacked an exact constant-primer or identifier match. COPE v1.2.5 was used to merge the high-quality paired reads, and each unique nucleotide sequence was defined as a clonotype. MiTCR v1.1 was used to align clonotypes to the IMGT TRBV, TRBD and TRBJ reference segments. Analysis was restricted to V-J combinations with a frequency above 0.0001, which covered about 99% of repertoires. The TCS score was defined as the ratio of F50 (clonal expansion) to E x V (chaos), calculated using BLOSUM62-based TCRdist between CDR3 peptides within each V-J. Welch's t-statistics and random forest reduced some 510 V-J features to about 12, which were used in a naive Bayes classifier (R e1071). Sample size was not statistically predetermined, and blinding of investigators to group allocation was not performed. TCR Vbeta CDR3 sequencing of some 140 peripheral blood samples (over 40 ophthalmopathy, roughly 74 hyperthyroidism and roughly 17 progressor patients) is reported in the paper.

The sequences come from peripheral blood mononuclear cells (PBMCs), collected at new diagnosis, from a patient treated with antithyroid drugs. This sequence originates from a woman aged 30 to 39 with Graves disease. Donor details come from another sample of the same person, matched by shared clones.

The nucleotide sequence is given as TGTGCCAGCAACCGAGACAGGGCTACTGAGCAGTTCTTC. It encodes CASNRDRATEQFF. The chain joins TRBV2 to TRBJ2-1; 7 bases in the junction line up with TRBD1. Including the terminal cysteine and phenylalanine, the CDR3 comprises 13 residues. The read is trimmed to its CDR3 DNA, 39 bases read in frame from base 1. CDR1 is given as SNHLY and CDR2 as FYNNEI, both from the germline V gene. The junction shows trimming of 7 bases on V and 9 bases on J, and the gene matches do not reach 9 bases of it.